A selection of T cell receptor beta chains follows, all from one sample in a study of T cell repertoires in cytomegalovirus infection. Their specific antigens are unknown. A single record per CDR3 protein comes from TCRdb applying MiXCR to the reads. The table has around 800,000 distinct CDR3 sequences, 30% to 35% seen once. The sample consisted of cultured CD8+ T cells from PBMCs, taken from culture after CMV antigen stimulation. The source of these receptors is a human donor in good health (CMV status not recorded). Some clones in this sample may be carry-over from other donors' samples. Both conserved end residues are part of each CDR3. The order of the fields is clone size, V gene, J gene, D gene, CDR3 protein, CDR3 DNA. A D gene is named only where the DNA matches it firmly. The size field is filled for only some rows; it gives once, few, many or a size class.

many	TRBV7-8	TRBJ2-6	NA	CASSWTAGANVLTF	TGTGCCAGCAGCTGGACAGCTGGGGCCAACGTCCTGACTTTC
few	TRBV27	TRBJ1-1	TRBD1	CASSHHPGGMNTEAFF	TGTGCCAGCAGTCATCACCCAGGGGGAATGAACACTGAAGCTTTCTTT
few	TRBV7-9	TRBJ2-2	NA	CASSLEAGPDTGELFF	TGTGCCAGCAGCTTAGAAGCAGGGCCGGACACCGGGGAGCTGTTTTTT
once	TRBV19	TRBJ1-6	NA	CASQGGAGDNSPLHF	TGTGCCAGCCAAGGGGGAGCAGGTGATAATTCACCCCTCCACTTT
NA	TRBV5-1	TRBJ1-2	TRBD1	CASSSGTGAPRYDYTF	TGCGCCAGCAGTTCCGGGACAGGGGCTCCCCGCTATGACTACACCTTC
many	TRBV7-6	TRBJ2-3	TRBD2	CASSRVSGGSDTQYF	TGTGCCAGCAGCCGTGTCTCGGGGGGATCAGATACGCAGTATTTT
NA	TRBV3-1	TRBJ2-1	NA	CASSQDKGGGVDEQFF	TGTGCCAGCAGCCAAGATAAAGGGGGGGGAGTCGATGAGCAGTTCTTC
few	TRBV10-3	TRBJ2-7	TRBD1	CAISEQGQGNDYEQYF	TGTGCCATCAGTGAGCAGGGACAGGGGAATGACTACGAGCAGTACTTC
NA	TRBV20-1	TRBJ2-5	NA	CSLPGLAQTGETQYF	TGCAGCCTTCCGGGGCTAGCTCAGACGGGGGAGACCCAGTACTTC
NA	TRBV4-1	TRBJ1-1	NA	CASNTPWETEAFF	TGCGCCAGCAACACCCCCTGGGAGACTGAAGCTTTCTTT
NA	TRBV4-3	TRBJ1-1	NA	CASSPGFNRAEAFF	TGCGCCAGCAGCCCAGGATTTAACCGCGCTGAAGCTTTCTTT
NA	TRBV6-6	TRBJ2-3	TRBD2	CASSYPLAGGHPEVRDTQYF	TGTGCCAGCAGTTACCCACTAGCGGGGGGCCACCCTGAAGTGCGGGATACGCAGTATTTT
many	TRBV7-6	TRBJ1-3	NA	CASSLDVMGNTIYF	TGTGCCAGCAGCTTAGACGTTATGGGAAACACCATATATTTT
NA	TRBV15	TRBJ1-1	TRBD1	CATSPGGGAEAFF	TGTGCCACCAGCCCAGGGGGTGGGGCTGAAGCTTTCTTT
few	TRBV7-9	TRBJ1-1	TRBD1	CASSLGERDRENTEAFF	TGTGCCAGCAGCTTAGGGGAACGGGACAGGGAGAACACTGAAGCTTTCTTT
few	TRBV5-4	TRBJ1-1	NA	CASSEIRAQGTEAFF	TGTGCCAGCAGCGAAATAAGGGCTCAGGGCACTGAAGCTTTCTTT
many	TRBV7-2	TRBJ2-5	NA	CASDDSLWETQYF	TGTGCCAGCGACGACAGTTTGTGGGAGACCCAGTACTTC
NA	TRBV27	TRBJ2-2	TRBD1	CASSFWDSNTGELFF	TGTGCCAGCAGTTTTTGGGACAGCAACACCGGGGAGCTGTTTTTT
few	TRBV5-8	TRBJ2-7	TRBD1	CASSPFFGTAYEQYF	TGTGCCAGCAGCCCATTTTTTGGGACAGCCTACGAGCAGTACTTC
NA	TRBV7-6	TRBJ2-1	NA	CANSLAVGNEQFF	TGTGCTAACAGCTTAGCTGTCGGTAATGAGCAGTTCTTC
NA	TRBV14	TRBJ2-2	TRBD1	CVSSITGGGLFGELFF	TGTGTCAGCAGCATAACAGGGGGCGGACTATTCGGGGAGCTGTTTTTT
few	TRBV28	TRBJ1-1	NA	CASSFRVRRATEAFF	TGTGCCAGCAGTTTTCGAGTCAGGCGGGCCACTGAAGCTTTCTTT
NA	TRBV19	TRBJ2-3	NA	CASEGFGRGRGDTQYF	TGTGCCAGTGAGGGGTTTGGTAGGGGCAGAGGAGATACGCAGTATTTT
NA	TRBV12-3/TRBV12-4	TRBJ2-3	TRBD2	CASSFNRDQRGRTDTQYF	TGTGCCAGCAGTTTTAATCGGGACCAGCGGGGGCGGACAGATACGCAGTATTTT
many	TRBV7-2	TRBJ1-5	TRBD1	CASSLIRTGNNQPQHF	TGTGCCAGCAGCTTAATTAGGACAGGGAACAATCAGCCCCAGCATTTT
NA	TRBV4-1	TRBJ2-7	TRBD1	CASSLTPTGPGQYF	TGCGCCAGCAGCCTGACCCCGACAGGGCCTGGGCAGTACTTC
few	TRBV15	TRBJ1-1	TRBD1	CATSEGQGHTEAFF	TGTGCCACCAGCGAGGGACAGGGGCACACTGAAGCTTTCTTT
few	TRBV4-3	TRBJ2-5	NA	CASSQGYPGQETQYF	TGCGCCAGCAGCCAAGGTTATCCAGGACAAGAGACCCAGTACTTC